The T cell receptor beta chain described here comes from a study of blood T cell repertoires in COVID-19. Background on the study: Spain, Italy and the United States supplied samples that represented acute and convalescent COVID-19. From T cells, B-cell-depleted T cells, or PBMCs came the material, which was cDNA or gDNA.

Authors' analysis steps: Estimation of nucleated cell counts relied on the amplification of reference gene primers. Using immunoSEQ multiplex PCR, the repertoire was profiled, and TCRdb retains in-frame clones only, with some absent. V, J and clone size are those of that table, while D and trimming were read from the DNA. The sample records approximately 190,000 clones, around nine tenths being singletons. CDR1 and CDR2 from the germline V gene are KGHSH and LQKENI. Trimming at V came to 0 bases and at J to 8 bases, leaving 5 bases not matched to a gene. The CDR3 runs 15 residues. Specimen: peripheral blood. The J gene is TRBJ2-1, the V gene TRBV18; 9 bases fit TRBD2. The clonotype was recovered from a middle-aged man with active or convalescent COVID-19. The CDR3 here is CASSPPASGTHEQFF. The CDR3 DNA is TGTGCCAGCTCACCACCTGCTAGCGGGACCCATGAGCAGTTCTTC. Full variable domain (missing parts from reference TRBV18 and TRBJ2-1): NAGVMQNPRHLVRRRGQEARLRCSPMKGHSHVYWYRQLPEEGLKFMVYLQKENIIDESGMPKERFSAEFPKEGPSILRIQQVVRGDSAAYFCASSPPASGTHEQFFGPGTRLTVL.